The 12 T cell receptor beta chains below all came from one sample that was sequenced in a study of CD8 T cells in ankylosing spondylitis. TCRdb redid the calling of the 5' RACE reads with MiXCR, one entry per CDR3 protein. The sample has 30,000 to 35,000 distinct CDR3 sequences; less than 40% are singletons. Sequencing was carried out using synovial fluid, either unsorted or a sorted T cell fraction (not recorded which). All receptors derive from a male donor with ankylosing spondylitis.

This clonotype appeared a few times. This rearrangement joins TRBV7-2 to TRBJ2-3; tentative D call: TRBD2 (5 bases). CDR3 length: 15 residues. Germline lookup yields CDR1 SGHTA and CDR2 FQGNSA. V dropped 2 bases and J dropped 2 bases, with 11 bases sitting between them. Here the CDR3 DNA reads TGTGCCAGCAGCTTAAGTGGAGCGGTCACAGATACGCAGTATTTT. Translation: CASSLSGAVTDTQYF.

This chain connects TRBV27 to TRBJ2-2; D is uncertain. This CDR3 contains 12 residues. V lost 4 bases and J lost 4, with 4 bases in between. Per germline, CDR1 MNHEY and CDR2 SMNVEV (reference sequence). CDR3 in amino acids: CASSSFTGELFF. The CDR3 DNA reads TGTGCCAGCAGTTCCTTCACCGGGGAGCTGTTTTTT.

This sequence joins TRBV12-3 or TRBV12-4 and TRBJ1-1; TRBD1 is a possible D gene (5 bases). This CDR3 region has 13 residues. V was cut by 4 bases and J by 4 bases, with 10 bases left in between. CDR3 DNA sequence: TGTGCCAGCAGTTCCGGCAGGGTCACTGAAGCTTTCTTT. Amino acids: CASSSGRVTEAFF.

Within the sample, this clonotype is medium-sized. V is TRBV27 and J is TRBJ1-6; weak D call: TRBD1 (6 bases). V was clipped by 7 bases and J by 10 bases, with 26 bases between them. CDR3 length: 17 amino acids. Germline values: CDR1 MNHEY, CDR2 SMNVEV (reference sequence). CDR3 amino acids: CASTQRGTSVSASPLHF. CDR3 DNA: TGTGCCAGCACCCAACGCGGGACATCAGTATCCGCCTCACCCCTCCACTTT.

There are a few counts of this clonotype. The V call is TRBV25-1, the J call TRBJ2-3, with D unresolved. Trimming took 2 bases from V and 5 from J, leaving 2 bases between them. CDR3 length: 11 residues. CDR1 is MGHDK, CDR2 SYGVNS, per germline. CDR3 region: CASSEGDTQYF. The CDR3 nucleotides read TGTGCCAGCAGTGAAGGAGATACGCAGTATTTT. Drawing the rest from reference TRBV25-1 and TRBJ2-3, the complete variable domain is EADIYQTPRYLVIGTGKKITLECSQTMGHDKMYWYQQDPGMELHLIHYSYGVNSTEKGDLSSESTVSRIRTEHFPLTLESARPSHTSQYLCASSEGDTQYFGPGTRLTVL.

This clonotype was detected ten times or more. The chain employs TRBV10-1 and TRBJ1-1; no reliable D call. Germline assignment: CDR1 WNHNN and CDR2 SYGVQD (reference sequence). The ends were cut back, 3 bases at V and 1 base at J, with 6 bases in the middle. There are 13 residues in the CDR3. The CDR3 region has the DNA TGCGCCAGCAGTGAATTCCAGAACACTGAAGCTTTCTTT. This codes for CASSEFQNTEAFF.

This clonotype has ten or more counts. CDR3: CASSREGFDNEQFF. The CDR3 DNA is TGTGCCAGCAGCCGCGAGGGGTTTGACAATGAGCAGTTCTTC. The chain joins TRBV13 to TRBJ2-1; TRBD1 or TRBD2 may be the D gene (5 bases each). There are 14 residues in the CDR3. The V gene lost 5 bases and the J gene lost 5 bases, with 13 bases spanning the gap. Germline V gives CDR1 PRHDT, CDR2 FYEKMQ (reference sequence).

This clonotype was seen repeatedly, ten times or more. This chain uses TRBV20-1 with TRBJ2-5; D gene unclear. This CDR3 contains 13 residues. Germline V gene sequence: CDR1 DFQATT, CDR2 SNEGSKA (reference sequence). Trimming cost V 0 bases and J 4 bases, with 9 bases left between them. The CDR3 sequence: CSARDKQSETQYF. The CDR3 DNA reads TGCAGTGCTAGAGATAAACAGTCAGAGACCCAGTACTTC.

The sample holds a few counts of this clonotype. The chain has TRBV5-4 and TRBJ1-2; TRBD1 is a possible D gene (6 bases). The CDR3 runs to 16 residues. Trimming left V 0 bases short and J 0 bases short, with 12 bases between. CDR1 is SGHNT and CDR2 is YYREEE in the germline V gene (reference sequence). The CDR3 bases are TGTGCCAGCAGCTTGGATCGCGGACAGTCTAACTATGGCTACACCTTC. Protein sequence: CASSLDRGQSNYGYTF.

This clonotype appeared many times. The V and J genes are TRBV9 and TRBJ1-1; the D is unclear. Germline CDR1 and CDR2: SGDLS and YYNGEE. CDR3 length: 12 amino acids. V lost 6 bases and J 5 bases, leaving 11 bases between the germline ends. The CDR3 bases are TGTGCCAGCACCCCGGGAGGGACTGAAGCTTTCTTT. Translated, it gives CASTPGGTEAFF.

Written as DNA, the CDR3 is TGTGCCAGCACCGCCGGGACTAGCGGGAATAATGAGCAGTTCTTC. Its protein product is CASTAGTSGNNEQFF. The chain is built from TRBV12-3 or TRBV12-4 and TRBJ2-1, with 13 nucleotides matching TRBD2. V lost 7 bases to trimming and J lost 7 bases; unmatched junction nucleotides: 7. The CDR3 runs 15 residues.

This clonotype was counted only a few times. V usage is TRBV19 and J usage is TRBJ2-1; D perhaps matches TRBD1 (5 bases). Trimming removed 3 bases at V and 5 bases at J, with 11 bases between. Germline V gene lookup returns CDR1 LNHDA and CDR2 SQIVND (reference sequence). The CDR3 has 14 residues. As DNA, the CDR3 is TGTGCCAGTAGTATCCCAAGGGGCGACAATGAGCAGTTCTTC. Its protein product is CASSIPRGDNEQFF.